Below are 10 T cell receptor beta chains sequenced from a single sample in a study of blood T cell repertoires in COVID-19. Generated by immunoSEQ multiplex PCR, the TCRdb table keeps only in-frame clones and is missing some. Found here are about 190,000 clones, about 84% of them singletons; the top ten hold around 9%. The source material was PBMCs or T cells enriched from blood (not recorded which). The receptors were sampled from a woman aged 25 to 39 who had recovered from COVID-19.

The chain is built from TRBV5-4 and TRBJ1-2, with 8 bases aligning to TRBD1. V shed 0 bases and J 14 bases; nucleotides not matched to a gene: 6. Germline lookup yields CDR1 SGHNT and CDR2 YYREEE (reference sequence). This CDR3 region has 12 residues. In DNA, the CDR3 is TGTGCCAGCAGCTTGGGACAGGGGTCAGATACCTTC. The encoded protein is CASSLGQGSDTF. The full variable domain, with the rest looked up from reference TRBV5-4 and TRBJ1-2, is ETGVTQSPTHLIKTRGQQVTLRCSSQSGHNTVSWYQQALGQGPQFIFQYYREEENGRGNFPPRFSGLQFPNYSSELNVNALELDDSALYLCASSLGQGSDTFGSGTRLTVV.

The chain combines TRBV5-5 with TRBJ2-1, with 8 bases fitting TRBD1. The CDR3 contains 14 residues. Trimming took 0 bases from V and 4 from J; bases not matched to a gene: 0. Germline values: CDR1 SGHKS, CDR2 YYEKEE (reference sequence). CDR3 coding DNA: TGTGCCAGCAGCTTGGGGGACAGGTACAATGAGCAGTTCTTC. It translates to CASSLGDRYNEQFF.

The CDR3 loop reads CSVELAALSGQYF. The CDR3 coding sequence is TGCAGCGTTGAATTGGCGGCTTTGTCCGGGCAGTACTTC. The chain carries TRBV29-1 and TRBJ2-7; D unclear. The length of the CDR3 is 13 residues. The germline V and J ends were trimmed by 2 bases and 9 bases, with 17 bases remaining between them. Germline V gene sequence: CDR1 SQVTM, CDR2 ANQGSEA.

The chain couples TRBV28 to TRBJ2-7; TRBD2 aligns across 11 bases. Trimming at V came to 6 bases and at J to 0 bases, leaving 4 bases not matched to a gene. The CDR3 runs to 15 residues. CDR1 is MDHEN and CDR2 is SYDVKM in the germline V gene. The CDR3 sequence is CASRDSGRASYEQYF. The CDR3 DNA follows: TGTGCCAGCAGGGATAGCGGGAGGGCCTCCTACGAGCAGTACTTC.

The chain has TRBV27 and TRBJ2-1, with 11 bases lining up with TRBD2. Germline loops: CDR1 MNHEY, CDR2 SMNVEV (reference sequence). This CDR3 spans 17 amino acids. The ends lost 2 bases at V and 0 bases at J; junction bases unmatched: 3. The CDR3 is CASSLGTSGSSYNEQFF. DNA of the CDR3: TGTGCCAGCAGTTTAGGGACTAGCGGAAGCTCCTACAATGAGCAGTTCTTC.

CDR3 protein: CASSGFKITEDGYTF. CDR3 DNA sequence: TGTGCCAGCAGTGGATTTAAAATCACGGAGGATGGCTACACCTTC. The chain employs TRBV2 and TRBJ1-2, with unresolved D. V was clipped by 4 bases and J by 6 bases, with 18 bases between them. Germline loops: CDR1 SNHLY, CDR2 FYNNEI. The CDR3 has 15 amino acids.

This clone was picked up one time. The chain recombines TRBV19 with TRBJ1-1; TRBD1 might be the D (6 bases). CDR3 length equals 14 residues. V lost 5 bases and J lost 4, with 14 bases in between. The germline CDR1 and CDR2 sequences are LNHDA and SQIVND (reference sequence). The CDR3 is CASSSDSRSTEAFF. The CDR3 DNA sequence: TGTGCCAGTAGTTCGGACAGTCGGAGCACTGAAGCTTTCTTT.

The J gene is TRBJ2-7, the V gene TRBV5-1, with TRBD1 matching 7 bases. The trim removed 4 bases at V and 0 bases at J, leaving 4 bases unmatched. The CDR3 contains 14 residues. CDR1 is SGHRS, CDR2 YFSETQ, per germline. CDR3 in DNA: TGCGCCAGCAGCGACCGGGACAGCTCCTACGAGCAGTACTTC. Its protein product is CASSDRDSSYEQYF.

In its sample, this clone was seen a few times. The rearrangement uses TRBV15 and TRBJ2-7, with 12 bases that match TRBD1. Germline CDR1 LNHNV, CDR2 YYDKDF (reference sequence). The J segment lost 7 bases and the V segment lost 3 bases, leaving 7 bases of the junction unmatched. CDR3 size: 15 residues. CDR3 protein: CATSRSGQGAREQYF. In DNA form, the CDR3 reads TGTGCCACCAGCAGGTCGGGACAGGGGGCTAGAGAGCAGTACTTC.

J is TRBJ2-7 and V is TRBV29-1, with D tentatively TRBD1 (5 bases). With 0 bases removed from V and 0 bases from J, the gap between germline ends came to 12 bases. The CDR3 has 15 amino acids. Germline CDR1 is SQVTM and CDR2 is ANQGSEA. The CDR3 sequence is CSVEDPTDRSYEQYF. Here the CDR3 DNA reads TGCAGCGTTGAAGACCCGACAGACCGCTCCTACGAGCAGTACTTC.